This record covers a single TCR beta chain. This entry comes from a study of control samples from healthy donors and cancer patients. Clones were sequenced by immunoSEQ multiplex PCR, and TCRdb holds only the in-frame ones, with some missing. The table lists 130,000 or so clones, roughly nine tenths of them singletons. The germline V gene has CDR1 SQVTM and CDR2 ANQGSEA. CDR3 length: 18 amino acids. The trim removed 6 bases at V and 1 base at J, leaving 17 bases unmatched. The sequenced sample was blood. The clonotype was recovered from a man aged 18 to 30 in good health. V and J are TRBV29-1 and TRBJ2-7, with TRBD1 identical over 11 bases. Written as DNA, the CDR3 is TGCAGCGTGGCTGACCGGGACAGGGGGACTACAGGATCCTACGAGCAGTACTTC. This translates into CSVADRDRGTTGSYEQYF.